These 20 T cell receptor beta chains originate from one sample sequenced in a study of response to subunit inactivated influenza vaccine. TCRdb re-called the RT-PCR reads with MiXCR, one entry per CDR3 protein. The sample shows hundreds of thousands of distinct CDR3 sequences, 11% to 15% of them seen only once. The specimen was PBMCs from blood, collected roughly 2 weeks before vaccination. These receptor sequences come from a man aged 45-60 years who received an inactivated influenza vaccine.

There are a few counts of this clonotype. This chain joins TRBV20-1 and TRBJ1-3; D remains ambiguous. Germline values: CDR1 DFQATT, CDR2 SNEGSKA (reference sequence). Between the trimmed V and J ends, which lost 4 bases and 2 bases, there was a span of 15 bases. The CDR3 length is 15 residues. The CDR3, as DNA: TGCAGTGCTACTACAGAAAGGGTGGCTGGAAACACCATATATTTT. This sequence encodes CSATTERVAGNTIYF.

This clonotype appeared a few times. The chain couples TRBV5-6 to TRBJ2-5, with 9 bases that match TRBD2. The CDR3 has 15 residues. CDR1 is SGHDT, CDR2 YYEEEE, per germline. J lost 0 bases, V lost 2 bases, and 2 bases had no gene match. The CDR3 reads CASSFAGGYQETQYF. The CDR3, as DNA: TGTGCCAGCAGCTTCGCGGGAGGGTACCAAGAGACCCAGTACTTC.

J is TRBJ2-1 and V is TRBV7-8; 15 bases align to TRBD2. The CDR3 is 16 residues long. V was pared by 8 bases and J by 9 bases, with 11 bases of the junction left unmatched. Germline-derived CDR1 and CDR2 are SGHVS and FQNEAQ. CDR3 protein: CASSLYRTSGGGEQFF. The CDR3 DNA reads as TGTGCCAGCTCCCTCTACCGGACTAGCGGGGGGGGTGAGCAGTTCTTC. The full variable domain, rest sourced from reference TRBV7-8 and TRBJ2-1, is GAGVSQSPRYKVAKRGQDVALRCDPISGHVSLFWYQQALGQGPEFLTYFQNEAQLDKSGLPSDRFFAERPEGSVSTLKIQRTQQEDSAVYLCASSLYRTSGGGEQFFGPGTRLTVL.

This clonotype has at least ten counts. The V gene is TRBV29-1, the J gene TRBJ1-1, with D possibly matching TRBD1 (5 bases). Germline loops: CDR1 SQVTM, CDR2 ANQGSEA. Trimming stripped 6 bases from V and 1 base from J, with 9 bases between. The CDR3 has 12 residues. The CDR3 nucleotides read TGCAGCGTATGGCAGGGGAACACTGAAGCTTTCTTT. It specifies CSVWQGNTEAFF.

This clonotype was seen a few times. The chain employs TRBV20-1 and TRBJ1-5, with TRBD1 identical over 8 bases. This CDR3 spans 17 amino acids. Germline V gene lookup returns CDR1 DFQATT and CDR2 SNEGSKA (reference sequence). V lost 5 bases, J lost 0 bases, and 12 bases stayed unmatched. The CDR3 region has the DNA TGCAGTGCTTTCCCGGACAGGGACGTATATAGCAATCAGCCCCAGCATTTT. The encoded protein is CSAFPDRDVYSNQPQHF.

The V and J genes are TRBV12-3 or TRBV12-4 and TRBJ1-2; D is possibly TRBD1 (6 bases). CDR3 length equals 11 residues. The V and J ends lost 3 bases and 13 bases respectively, with 12 bases between them. For the CDR3, the DNA is TGTGCCAGCAGTTTCGGACAGAACTCCACCTTC. This encodes CASSFGQNSTF.

This chain joins TRBV5-6 and TRBJ1-5; 9 bases agree with TRBD1. V lost 4 bases and J lost 5; bases outside the gene matches: 7. CDR1 and CDR2 from the germline V gene are SGHDT and YYEEEE. The CDR3 extends over 15 amino acids. CDR3 region: CASSQGTGIHQPQHF. The CDR3 bases are TGTGCCAGCAGCCAGGGGACAGGGATACATCAGCCCCAGCATTTT. The whole variable domain, filled in from reference TRBV5-6 and TRBJ1-5, reads DAGVTQSPTHLIKTRGQQVTLRCSPKSGHDTVSWYQQALGQGPQFIFQYYEEEERQRGNFPDRFSGHQFPNYSSELNVNALLLGDSALYLCASSQGTGIHQPQHFGDGTRLSIL.

There are a few counts of this clonotype. The chain employs TRBV12-3 or TRBV12-4 and TRBJ1-4; maybe TRBD1 (5 bases). Trimming took 6 bases from V and 8 from J, leaving 19 bases between them. The CDR3 extends over 15 amino acids. The CDR3 nucleotides read TGTGCCAGCAGCGTCCAGGGATCGGGAAGAGAAAAACTGTTTTTT. Its protein is CASSVQGSGREKLFF.

The chain uses TRBV3-1 and TRBJ2-3; D is perhaps TRBD1 or TRBD2 (5 bases each). The CDR3 runs 16 residues. Trimming removed 0 bases at V and 5 bases at J, with 15 bases between. CDR1 LGHDT and CDR2 YNNKEL come from the germline V gene (reference sequence). The CDR3 nucleotides read TGTGCCAGCAGCCAAGACAGGGACCCCTTAGTAGATACGCAGTATTTT. It specifies CASSQDRDPLVDTQYF.

There are a few counts of this clonotype. This chain uses TRBV6-5 with TRBJ2-7; the match to TRBD1 covers 7 bases. This CDR3 comprises 14 residues. With 2 bases clipped from V and 3 bases from J, the junction kept 4 bases outside the gene matches. Germline loops: CDR1 MNHEY, CDR2 SVGAGI. The CDR3 bases are TGTGCCAGCAGTTACCATTGGACAGGCTACGAGCAGTACTTC. It specifies CASSYHWTGYEQYF.

This chain connects TRBV3-1 to TRBJ2-5; perhaps TRBD2 as D (7 bases). V gave up 0 bases and J gave up 4 bases, with 12 bases separating them. Germline V gene lookup returns CDR1 LGHDT and CDR2 YNNKEL (reference sequence). The CDR3 extends over 15 amino acids. The CDR3 protein is CASSQDAGGRETQYF. The CDR3, as DNA: TGTGCCAGCAGCCAAGATGCCGGGGGGCGAGAGACCCAGTACTTC.

The rearrangement links TRBV7-9 to TRBJ2-3; unclear D gene. CDR3 length: 15 residues. Looked up from germline, CDR1 is SEHNR and CDR2 is FQNEAQ (reference sequence). The V end was cut by 5 bases, the J end by 2 bases, with 14 bases between. CDR3 DNA sequence: TGTGCCAGCAGCCCCCCGGGTCCCGACACAGATACGCAGTATTTT. This sequence encodes CASSPPGPDTDTQYF.

This clonotype was seen only a few times. CDR3 sequence reads: CASSLSAGNEQFF. CDR3 bases: TGTGCCAGCAGTTTATCGGCCGGCAATGAGCAGTTCTTC. The rearrangement links TRBV28 to TRBJ2-1; the D is unclear. CDR3 length equals 13 residues. Germline V CDR1 and CDR2: MDHEN, SYDVKM. Between the trimmed V and J ends, which lost 1 base and 6 bases, there was a span of 7 bases.

The chain recombines TRBV6-2 or TRBV6-3 with TRBJ2-7; no clear D gene. The CDR3 length is 15 residues. Deletions cut 7 bases from V and 2 bases from J, with 18 bases between. The germline CDR1 and CDR2 sequences are MNHEY and SVGEGT. The CDR3 DNA reads as TGTGCCAGCAAACGAGGTAGCCTTGGGACCTACGAGCAGTACTTC. This sequence encodes CASKRGSLGTYEQYF.

J is TRBJ2-1 and V is TRBV5-5; weak D call: TRBD1 (5 bases). The CDR3 runs 12 residues. Deletions cut 4 bases from V and 9 bases from J, with 11 bases between. Germline V gene sequence: CDR1 SGHKS, CDR2 YYEKEE (reference sequence). The CDR3 is CASSQGDGEQFF. CDR3 in DNA: TGTGCCAGCAGCCAGGGCGACGGTGAGCAGTTCTTC.

This clonotype was detected only a few times. This chain uses TRBV28 with TRBJ2-3; TRBD1 agrees at 8 bases. Germline V CDR1 and CDR2: MDHEN, SYDVKM. The CDR3 spans 14 residues. The ends lost 7 bases at V and 0 bases at J; junction bases unmatched: 3. CDR3 sequence reads: CASTWTGSTDTQYF. CDR3 nucleotides: TGTGCCAGCACCTGGACAGGGAGCACAGATACGCAGTATTTT.

This clonotype was observed many times. The chain joins TRBV7-8 to TRBJ2-1; 11 nucleotides match TRBD1. The CDR3 has 17 residues. V shed 5 bases and J 2 bases; nucleotides not matched to a gene: 8. The V gene's germline CDR1 is SGHVS and CDR2 FQNEAQ. The CDR3, as DNA: TGTGCCAGCAGCACTCCACCGGGACAGGGGGCCTACAATGAGCAGTTCTTC. Its protein is CASSTPPGQGAYNEQFF.

This chain connects TRBV27 to TRBJ2-1; 12 nucleotides align to TRBD1. Trimming removed 1 base from V and 6 bases from J; junction bases left unmatched: 4. The germline V gene has CDR1 MNHEY and CDR2 SMNVEV (reference sequence). This CDR3 comprises 16 residues. CDR3 sequence: CASSLLGQGAFNEQFF. The CDR3 bases are TGTGCCAGCAGTTTATTGGGACAGGGGGCCTTCAATGAGCAGTTCTTC.

The J gene is TRBJ2-1, the V gene TRBV4-3; TRBD2 is a possible D gene (6 bases). Trimming took off 6 bases at V and 6 bases at J, with 15 bases between the two ends. This CDR3 is built from 14 residues. Germline values: CDR1 LGHNA, CDR2 YSLEER. The chain's CDR3 is CASSRGLSSNEQFF. For the CDR3, the DNA is TGCGCCAGCAGTCGAGGACTATCGAGCAATGAGCAGTTCTTC.

This clonotype occurred a few times. The chain joins TRBV28 to TRBJ1-4, with 7 bases aligning to TRBD1. Trimming cost V 6 bases and J 8 bases; bases outside gene matches: 12. CDR1 is MDHEN, CDR2 SYDVKM, per germline. The CDR3 has 15 amino acids. The CDR3 here is CASSPVTGFEEKLFF. The CDR3 DNA follows: TGTGCCAGCAGCCCGGTGACAGGGTTTGAAGAAAAACTGTTTTTT.